These T cell receptor beta chains were read from a single sample in a study of cytomegalovirus exposure and HLA in healthy donors. Produced via immunoSEQ multiplex PCR; TCRdb's table is partial and in-frame only. This sample yields 87,000 or so clones, of which 60% to 80% are seen a single time; 3.2% belongs to the top ten. Sample: PBMCs. The receptors come from a man in his fifties or sixties in good health and CMV-seronegative. Both conserved end residues are part of each CDR3. D genes are given only for firm matches. The size field is filled for only some rows; it gives once, few, many or a size class.

abundance	d_gene	v_gene	j_gene	len	CDR3aa	CDR3nt
NA	TRBD2	TRBV7-6	TRBJ2-7	17	CASSKGLAGGSPYEQYF	TGTGCCAGCAGCAAGGGACTAGCCGGCGGCTCACCCTACGAGCAGTACTTC
NA	TRBD2	TRBV2	TRBJ2-5	17	CASRGGLAGLRGETQYF	TGTGCCAGCAGGGGAGGGCTAGCGGGTCTCAGGGGAGAGACCCAGTACTTC
NA	TRBD1	TRBV29-1	TRBJ1-1	14	CSVDGGQGATEAFF	TGCAGCGTTGATGGGGGACAGGGGGCAACTGAAGCTTTCTTT
NA	TRBD1	TRBV5-1	TRBJ1-2	19	CASSADPGTGGESPGGYTF	TGCGCCAGCAGCGCAGATCCCGGGACAGGGGGCGAAAGTCCCGGGGGCTACACCTTC
few	TRBD1	TRBV5-4	TRBJ1-1	14	CASSLGQVVTEAFF	TGTGCCAGCAGTCTCGGACAGGTGGTCACTGAAGCTTTCTTT
NA	TRBD2	TRBV25-1	TRBJ2-1	14	CASKGAGGDNEQFF	TGTGCCAGCAAGGGAGCGGGAGGGGACAATGAGCAGTTCTTC
NA	NA	TRBV10-1	TRBJ2-4	16	CASSESGGLAKNIQYF	TGCGCCAGCAGTGAGTCCGGGGGACTAGCCAAAAACATTCAGTACTTC
NA	NA	TRBV2	TRBJ1-1	12	CASSRGGTEAFF	TGTGCCAGCAGTAGGGGGGGCACTGAAGCTTTCTTT
NA	TRBD2	TRBV27	TRBJ2-3	17	CASSLSILAGGTDTQYF	TGTGCCAGCAGTTTATCGATACTAGCGGGAGGGACAGATACGCAGTATTTT
few	TRBD1	TRBV5-4	TRBJ2-2	15	CASSLQTGLTGELFF	TGTGCCAGCAGCTTGCAGACAGGGCTCACCGGGGAGCTGTTTTTT
once	NA	TRBV19	TRBJ1-1	13	CASAPRVNTEAFF	TGTGCCAGTGCCCCCCGCGTGAACACTGAAGCTTTCTTT
NA	NA	TRBV12-5	TRBJ2-5	13	CASGLISTERQYF	TGTGCTAGTGGCCTAATCTCGACAGAACGGCAGTACTTC
few	TRBD2	TRBV6-5	TRBJ2-6	15	CASGEGLSGANVLTF	TGTGCCAGCGGGGAGGGACTCTCTGGGGCCAACGTCCTGACTTTC
few	NA	TRBV28	TRBJ1-6	16	CASSWDSSSYNSPLHF	TGTGCCAGCAGTTGGGACTCTAGCTCCTATAATTCACCCCTCCACTTT
NA	NA	TRBV9	TRBJ2-5	12	CASSPQEETQYF	TGTGCCAGCAGCCCTCAGGAAGAGACCCAGTACTTC
once	TRBD2	TRBV5-6	TRBJ2-3	15	CASSLGTSGRDTQYF	TGTGCCAGCAGCCTAGGGACTAGCGGGAGAGATACGCAGTATTTT